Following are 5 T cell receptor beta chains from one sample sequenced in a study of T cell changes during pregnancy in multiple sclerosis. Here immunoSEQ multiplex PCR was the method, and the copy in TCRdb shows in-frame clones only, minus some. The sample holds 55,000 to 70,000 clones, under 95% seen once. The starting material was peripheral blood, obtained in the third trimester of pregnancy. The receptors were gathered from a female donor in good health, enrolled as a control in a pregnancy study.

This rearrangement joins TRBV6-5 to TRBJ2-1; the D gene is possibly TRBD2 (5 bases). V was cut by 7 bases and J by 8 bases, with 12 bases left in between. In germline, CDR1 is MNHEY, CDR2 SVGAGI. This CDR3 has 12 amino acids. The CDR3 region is CASTHSGYEQFF. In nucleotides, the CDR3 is TGTGCCAGCACCCATTCGGGGTATGAGCAGTTCTTC.

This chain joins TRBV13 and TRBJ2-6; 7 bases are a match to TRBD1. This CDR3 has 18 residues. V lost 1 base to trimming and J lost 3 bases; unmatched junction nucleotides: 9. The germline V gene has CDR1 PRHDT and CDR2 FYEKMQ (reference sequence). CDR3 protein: CASSLAETGLYGANVLTF. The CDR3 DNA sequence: TGTGCCAGCAGCTTAGCCGAGACAGGGTTATATGGGGCCAACGTCCTGACTTTC.

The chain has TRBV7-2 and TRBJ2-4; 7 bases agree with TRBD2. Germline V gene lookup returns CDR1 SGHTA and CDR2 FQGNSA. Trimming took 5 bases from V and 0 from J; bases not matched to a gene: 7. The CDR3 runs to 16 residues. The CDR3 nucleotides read TGTGCCAGCAGCCGTGGGAGGGGCCTAGCCAAAAACATTCAGTACTTC. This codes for CASSRGRGLAKNIQYF.

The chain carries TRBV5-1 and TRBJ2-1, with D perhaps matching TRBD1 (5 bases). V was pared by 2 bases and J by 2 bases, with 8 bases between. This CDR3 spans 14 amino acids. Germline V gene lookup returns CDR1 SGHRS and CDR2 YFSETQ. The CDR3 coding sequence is TGCGCCAGCAGCTTTGACAGAACCTACAATGAGCAGTTCTTC. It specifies CASSFDRTYNEQFF.

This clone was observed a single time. As DNA, the CDR3 is TGTGCCAGCAGCTTCAGGGCCACCTCCTCCTACGAGCAGTACTTC. Translating it yields CASSFRATSSYEQYF. This chain uses TRBV11-3 with TRBJ2-7; D perhaps matches TRBD1 (5 bases). Germline V gives CDR1 SGHNT, CDR2 YENEEA. The CDR3 runs 15 residues. The germline V and J ends were trimmed by 3 bases and 0 bases, with 12 bases remaining between them.